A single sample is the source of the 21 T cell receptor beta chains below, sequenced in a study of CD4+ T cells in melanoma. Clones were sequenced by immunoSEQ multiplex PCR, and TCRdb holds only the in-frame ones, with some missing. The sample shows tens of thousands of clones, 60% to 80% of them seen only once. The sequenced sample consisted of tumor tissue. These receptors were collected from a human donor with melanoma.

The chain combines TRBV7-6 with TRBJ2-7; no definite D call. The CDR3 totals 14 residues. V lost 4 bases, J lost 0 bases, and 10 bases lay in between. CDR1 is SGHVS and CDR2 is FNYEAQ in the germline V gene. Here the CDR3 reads CASSSDPSSYEQYF. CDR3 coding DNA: TGTGCCAGCAGCTCGGACCCGAGCTCCTACGAGCAGTACTTC. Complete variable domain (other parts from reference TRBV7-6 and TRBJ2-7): GAGVSQSPRYKVTKRGQDVALRCDPISGHVSLYWYRQALGQGPEFLTYFNYEAQQDKSGLPNDRFSAERPEGSISTLTIQRTEQRDSAMYRCASSSDPSSYEQYFGPGTRLTVT.

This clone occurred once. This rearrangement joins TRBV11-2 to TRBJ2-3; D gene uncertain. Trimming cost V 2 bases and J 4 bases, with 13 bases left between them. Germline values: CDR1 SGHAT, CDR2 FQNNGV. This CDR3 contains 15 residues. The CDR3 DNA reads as TGTGCCAGCAGCTTAACCTCGATTGGCCCAGATACGCAGTATTTT. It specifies CASSLTSIGPDTQYF. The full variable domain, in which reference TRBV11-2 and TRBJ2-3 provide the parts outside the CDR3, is EAGVAQSPRYKIIEKRQSVAFWCNPISGHATLYWYQQILGQGPKLLIQFQNNGVVDDSQLPKDRFSAERLKGVDSTLKIQPAKLEDSAVYLCASSLTSIGPDTQYFGPGTRLTVL.

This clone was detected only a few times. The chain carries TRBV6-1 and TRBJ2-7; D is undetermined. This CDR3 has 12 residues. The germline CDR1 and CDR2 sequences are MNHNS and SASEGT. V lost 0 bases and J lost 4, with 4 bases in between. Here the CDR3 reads CASSEAWYEQYF. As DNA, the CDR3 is TGTGCCAGCAGTGAAGCGTGGTACGAGCAGTACTTC.

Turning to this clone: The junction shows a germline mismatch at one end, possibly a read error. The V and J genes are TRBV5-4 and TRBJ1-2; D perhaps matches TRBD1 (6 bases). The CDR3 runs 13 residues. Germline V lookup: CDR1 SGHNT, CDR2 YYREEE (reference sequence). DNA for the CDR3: TGCGCCAGCAGTTTCAGGGGCGACTATGGCTACACCTTC. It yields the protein CASSFRGDYGYTF.

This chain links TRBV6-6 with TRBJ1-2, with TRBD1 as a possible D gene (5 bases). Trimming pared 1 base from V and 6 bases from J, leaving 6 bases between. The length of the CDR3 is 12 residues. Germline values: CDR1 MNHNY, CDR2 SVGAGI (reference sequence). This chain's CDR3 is CASSYLGDGYTF. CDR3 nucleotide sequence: TGTGCCAGCAGTTACTTAGGGGATGGCTACACCTTC.

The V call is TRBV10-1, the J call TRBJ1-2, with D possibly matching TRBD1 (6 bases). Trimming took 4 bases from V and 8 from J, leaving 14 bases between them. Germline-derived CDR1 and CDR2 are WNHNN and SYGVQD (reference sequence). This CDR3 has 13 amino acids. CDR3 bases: TGCGCCAGCAGTGTATCCGGGACAATCGGCTACACCTTC. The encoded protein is CASSVSGTIGYTF.

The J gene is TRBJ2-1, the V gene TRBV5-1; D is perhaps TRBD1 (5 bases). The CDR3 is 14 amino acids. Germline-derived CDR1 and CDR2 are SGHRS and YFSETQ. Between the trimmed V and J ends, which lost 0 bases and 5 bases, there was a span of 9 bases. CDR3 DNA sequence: TGCGCCAGCAGCTTGGGGGCAGGGAACAATGAGCAGTTCTTC. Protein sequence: CASSLGAGNNEQFF.

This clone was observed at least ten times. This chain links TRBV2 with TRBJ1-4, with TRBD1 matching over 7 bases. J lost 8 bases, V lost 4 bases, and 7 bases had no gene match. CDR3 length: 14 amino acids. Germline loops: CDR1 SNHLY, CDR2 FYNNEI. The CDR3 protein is CASSGAGGNEKLFF. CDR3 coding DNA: TGTGCCAGCAGTGGGGCAGGGGGTAACGAAAAACTGTTTTTT.

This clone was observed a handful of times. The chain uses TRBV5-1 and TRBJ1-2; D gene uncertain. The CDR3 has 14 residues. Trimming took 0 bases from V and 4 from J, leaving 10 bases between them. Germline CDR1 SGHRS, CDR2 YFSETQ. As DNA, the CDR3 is TGCGCCAGCAGCTTGGCTGAGGAGGTCTATGGCTACACCTTC. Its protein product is CASSLAEEVYGYTF. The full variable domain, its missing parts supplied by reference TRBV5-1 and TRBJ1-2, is KAGVTQTPRYLIKTRGQQVTLSCSPISGHRSVSWYQQTPGQGLQFLFEYFSETQRNKGNFPGRFSGRQFSNSRSEMNVSTLELGDSALYLCASSLAEEVYGYTFGSGTRLTVV.

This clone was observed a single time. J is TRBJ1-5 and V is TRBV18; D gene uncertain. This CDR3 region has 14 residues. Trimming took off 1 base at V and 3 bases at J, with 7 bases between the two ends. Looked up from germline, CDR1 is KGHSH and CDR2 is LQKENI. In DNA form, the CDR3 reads TGTGCCAGCTCACCACTGGGAGTCAATCAGCCCCAGCATTTT. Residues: CASSPLGVNQPQHF.

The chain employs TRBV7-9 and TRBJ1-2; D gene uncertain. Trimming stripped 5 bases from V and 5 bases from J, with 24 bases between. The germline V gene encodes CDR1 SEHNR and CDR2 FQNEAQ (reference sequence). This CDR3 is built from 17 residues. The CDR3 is CASSPPLLREDRYGYTF. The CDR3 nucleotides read TGTGCCAGCAGCCCCCCCCTACTCCGGGAAGATCGGTATGGCTACACCTTC. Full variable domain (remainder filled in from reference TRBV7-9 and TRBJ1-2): DTGVSQNPRHKITKRGQNVTFRCDPISEHNRLYWYRQTLGQGPEFLTYFQNEAQLEKSRLLSDRFSAERPKGSFSTLEIQRTEQGDSAMYLCASSPPLLREDRYGYTFGSGTRLTVV.

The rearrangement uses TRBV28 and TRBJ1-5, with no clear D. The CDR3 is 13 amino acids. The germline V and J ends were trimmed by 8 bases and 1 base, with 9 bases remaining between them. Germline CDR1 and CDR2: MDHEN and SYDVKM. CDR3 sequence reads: CASRVFSNQPQHF. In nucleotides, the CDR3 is TGTGCCAGCCGGGTGTTCAGCAATCAGCCCCAGCATTTT.

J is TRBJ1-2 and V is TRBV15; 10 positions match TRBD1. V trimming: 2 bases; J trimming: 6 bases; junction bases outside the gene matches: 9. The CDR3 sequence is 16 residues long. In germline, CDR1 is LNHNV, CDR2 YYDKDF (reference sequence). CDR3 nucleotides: TGTGCCACCAGCAGATACGACAGGGGGCTGGTGGATGGCTACACCTTC. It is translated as CATSRYDRGLVDGYTF.

In DNA, the CDR3 is TGTGCCATCACTCGGGCAGCGGGCACCGGGGAGCTGTTTTTT. Encoded protein: CAITRAAGTGELFF. The genes are TRBV10-3 and TRBJ2-2, with a tentative D call TRBD2 (6 bases). Germline CDR1 is ENHRY and CDR2 is SYGVKD. This CDR3 is 14 amino acids long. The V gene lost 7 bases and the J gene lost 4 bases, with 13 bases spanning the gap.

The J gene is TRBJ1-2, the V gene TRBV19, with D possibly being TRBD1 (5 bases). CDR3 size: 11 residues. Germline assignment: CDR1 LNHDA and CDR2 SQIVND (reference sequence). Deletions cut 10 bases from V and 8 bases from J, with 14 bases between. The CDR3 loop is CATRGGDGYTF. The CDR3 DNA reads TGTGCCACCCGCGGGGGGGACGGCTACACCTTC. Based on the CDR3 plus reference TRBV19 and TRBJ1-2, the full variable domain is DGGITQSPKYLFRKEGQNVTLSCEQNLNHDAMYWYRQDPGQGLRLIYYSQIVNDFQKGDIAEGYSVSREKKESFPLTVTSAQKNPTAFYLCATRGGDGYTFGSGTRLTVV.

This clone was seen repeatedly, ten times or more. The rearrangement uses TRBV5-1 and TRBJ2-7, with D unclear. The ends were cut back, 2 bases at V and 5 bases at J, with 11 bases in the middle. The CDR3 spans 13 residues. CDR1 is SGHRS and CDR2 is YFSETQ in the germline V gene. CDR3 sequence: CASSLNGANEQYF. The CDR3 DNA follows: TGCGCCAGCAGCTTAAACGGTGCTAACGAGCAGTACTTC.

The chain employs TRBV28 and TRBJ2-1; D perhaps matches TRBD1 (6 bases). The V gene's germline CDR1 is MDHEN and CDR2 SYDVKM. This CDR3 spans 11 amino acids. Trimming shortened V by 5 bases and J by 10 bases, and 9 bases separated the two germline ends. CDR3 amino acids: CASSGGPEQFF. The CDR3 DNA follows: TGTGCCAGCAGTGGGGGCCCCGAGCAGTTCTTC.

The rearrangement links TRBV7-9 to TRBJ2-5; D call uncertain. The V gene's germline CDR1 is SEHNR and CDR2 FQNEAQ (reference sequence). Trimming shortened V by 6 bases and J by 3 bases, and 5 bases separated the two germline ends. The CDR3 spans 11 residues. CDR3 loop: CASSTKETQYF. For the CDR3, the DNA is TGTGCCAGCAGTACAAAAGAGACCCAGTACTTC.

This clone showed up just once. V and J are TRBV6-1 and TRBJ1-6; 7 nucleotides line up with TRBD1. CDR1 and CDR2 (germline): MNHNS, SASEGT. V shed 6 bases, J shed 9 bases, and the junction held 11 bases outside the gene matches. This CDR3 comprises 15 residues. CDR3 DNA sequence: TGTGCCAGCAGCGCACTGACAGGGTTCGGTTCACCCCTCCACTTT. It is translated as CASSALTGFGSPLHF.

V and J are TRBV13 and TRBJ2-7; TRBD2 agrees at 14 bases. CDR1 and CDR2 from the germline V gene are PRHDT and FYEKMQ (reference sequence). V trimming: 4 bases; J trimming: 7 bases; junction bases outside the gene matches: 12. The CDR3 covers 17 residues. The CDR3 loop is CASSSGTSGGPLAEQYF. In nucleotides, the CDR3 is TGTGCCAGCAGCTCCGGGACTAGCGGGGGCCCGCTCGCGGAGCAGTACTTC.

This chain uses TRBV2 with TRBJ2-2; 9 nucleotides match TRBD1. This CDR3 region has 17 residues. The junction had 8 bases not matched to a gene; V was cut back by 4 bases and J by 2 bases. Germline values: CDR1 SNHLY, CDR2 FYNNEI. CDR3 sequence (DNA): TGTGCCAGCAGTGTATCGGGACAGGGCCTAAACACCGGGGAGCTGTTTTTT. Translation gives CASSVSGQGLNTGELFF.